A single sample gave rise to the 12 T cell receptor beta chains below, sequenced in a study of blood T cell repertoires in COVID-19 (dated by TCRdb to 2018 to 2020). The library was produced with the immunoSEQ multiplex PCR assay. Here the immuneACCESS table is served through TCRdb, limited to in-frame sequences with V and J called. Missing clones are a known gap in these copies; in checked studies unresolved V genes cover under half, and the rest lacks a known reason. This sample gives some 120,000 clones in total; approximately 80% of them show up just once. Together, the top ten hold roughly 15% of the sample. Sequenced: peripheral blood. These receptors were taken from a woman in her forties or fifties with acute or convalescent COVID-19.

The chain uses TRBV5-1 and TRBJ2-3, with 8 bases aligning to TRBD2. The CDR3 is 16 residues long. V dropped 0 bases and J dropped 4; count of bases not matched to a gene: 7. Per the germline V gene, CDR1 is SGHRS and CDR2 is YFSETQ. CDR3 protein: CASSLARGVRADTQYF. DNA of the CDR3: TGCGCCAGCAGCTTGGCGCGGGGGGTACGGGCAGATACGCAGTATTTT.

The J gene is TRBJ1-1, the V gene TRBV18; a possible D gene is TRBD1 (5 bases). V was pared by 2 bases and J by 4 bases, with 14 bases between. Per germline, CDR1 KGHSH and CDR2 LQKENI. The CDR3 contains 15 residues. CDR3 nucleotide sequence: TGTGCCAGCTCACCAAGACAGACCCGTGGCACTGAAGCTTTCTTT. Translating it yields CASSPRQTRGTEAFF.

The chain recombines TRBV6-1 with TRBJ1-2; 9 bases agree with TRBD1. Per the germline V gene, CDR1 is MNHNS and CDR2 is SASEGT. The J segment lost 4 bases and the V segment lost 3 bases, leaving 0 bases of the junction unmatched. The CDR3 extends over 13 amino acids. The CDR3 reads CASSEGQGYGYTF. Written as DNA, the CDR3 is TGTGCCAGCAGTGAGGGACAGGGCTATGGCTACACCTTC.

This chain joins TRBV11-2 and TRBJ2-3; D perhaps matches TRBD1 (6 bases). The CDR3 runs 14 residues. CDR1 is SGHAT, CDR2 FQNNGV, per germline. The ends were cut back, 5 bases at V and 3 bases at J, with 12 bases in the middle. CDR3 nucleotide sequence: TGTGCCAGCAGCCTAAGGACAGAAACAGATACGCAGTATTTT. Residues: CASSLRTETDTQYF.

The gene calls are TRBV11-2 and TRBJ1-6, with no clear D. The CDR3 consists of 15 residues. Germline values: CDR1 SGHAT, CDR2 FQNNGV. The ends were cut back, 1 base at V and 7 bases at J, with 11 bases in the middle. CDR3 coding DNA: TGTGCCAGCAGCTTAGTTGGCCCCCCGAATTCACCCCTCCACTTT. Translated, it gives CASSLVGPPNSPLHF.

V and J are TRBV6-5 and TRBJ1-4; 8 bases agree with TRBD1. Germline CDR1 MNHEY, CDR2 SVGAGI. V shed 4 bases and J 3 bases; nucleotides not matched to a gene: 4. This CDR3 is 15 amino acids long. CDR3 sequence: CASSSGQGPNEKLFF. In DNA form, the CDR3 reads TGTGCCAGCAGTTCAGGACAGGGTCCTAATGAAAAACTGTTTTTT.

The rearrangement uses TRBV5-4 and TRBJ2-4; D may be TRBD1 (6 bases). CDR3 size: 15 residues. V lost 4 bases and J 2 bases, leaving 13 bases between the germline ends. Germline lookup yields CDR1 SGHNT and CDR2 YYREEE (reference sequence). Here the CDR3 reads CASSKGGATKNIQYF. Here the CDR3 DNA reads TGTGCCAGCAGCAAAGGGGGTGCGACCAAAAACATTCAGTACTTC.

The chain combines TRBV4-1 with TRBJ2-7; the D gene is possibly TRBD2 (5 bases). The V end was cut by 1 base, the J end by 0 bases, with 25 bases between. This CDR3 region has 20 residues. Germline V CDR1 and CDR2: MGHRA, YSYEKL. The CDR3 DNA reads as TGCGCCAGCAGCCAAGTAGTAATCCTAGGACTTGCGACTATCTCCTACGAGCAGTACTTC. It codes for CASSQVVILGLATISYEQYF.

The V and J genes are TRBV12-5 and TRBJ1-2; TRBD1 aligns across 7 bases. This CDR3 is built from 13 residues. The germline gives CDR1 LGHNT, CDR2 FRNRAP. With V trimmed by 4 bases and J by 3 bases, 2 bases remained unmatched. CDR3 bases: TGTGCTAGTGGTTCAGGGGGTTACTATGGCTACACCTTC. Translation gives CASGSGGYYGYTF.

The CDR3 is CASRSLAGRDTQYF. As DNA, the CDR3 is TGTGCCAGCAGATCGCTCGCGGGTAGAGATACGCAGTATTTT. The chain links TRBV6-5 to TRBJ2-3, with TRBD2 as a possible D gene (5 bases). V lost 6 bases and J 5 bases, leaving 15 bases between the germline ends. The CDR3 runs to 14 residues. Germline V lookup: CDR1 MNHEY, CDR2 SVGAGI.

The chain has TRBV30 and TRBJ1-5; 10 bases are shared with TRBD1. Germline CDR1 and CDR2: GTSNPN and SVGIG (reference sequence). Trimming removed 0 bases from V and 3 bases from J; junction bases left unmatched: 5. The CDR3 covers 16 residues. The CDR3 bases are TGTGCCTGGAGTGTACAGGGGACAGGGGTCAATCAGCCCCAGCATTTT. This encodes CAWSVQGTGVNQPQHF.

This clone came up a few times. The rearrangement joins TRBV19 to TRBJ2-3; possibly TRBD1 for D (6 bases). The germline V gene has CDR1 LNHDA and CDR2 SQIVND (reference sequence). The CDR3 totals 15 residues. Trimming removed 5 bases at V and 6 bases at J, with 18 bases between. CDR3 coding DNA: TGTGCCAGTAGTGCCCAACAGGGAAGGTGGGATACGCAGTATTTT. Amino acid sequence: CASSAQQGRWDTQYF.